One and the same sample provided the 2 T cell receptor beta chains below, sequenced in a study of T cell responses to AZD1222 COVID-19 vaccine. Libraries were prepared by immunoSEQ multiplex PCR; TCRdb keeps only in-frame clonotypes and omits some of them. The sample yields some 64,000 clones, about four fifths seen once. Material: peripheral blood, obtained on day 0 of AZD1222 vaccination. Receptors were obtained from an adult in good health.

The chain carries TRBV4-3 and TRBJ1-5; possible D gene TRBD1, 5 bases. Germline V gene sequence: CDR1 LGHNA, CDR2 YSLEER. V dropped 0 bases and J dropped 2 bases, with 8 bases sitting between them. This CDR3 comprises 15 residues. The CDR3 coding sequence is TGCGCCAGCAGCCAAGATTGGGGCCGCAATCAGCCCCAGCATTTT. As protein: CASSQDWGRNQPQHF.

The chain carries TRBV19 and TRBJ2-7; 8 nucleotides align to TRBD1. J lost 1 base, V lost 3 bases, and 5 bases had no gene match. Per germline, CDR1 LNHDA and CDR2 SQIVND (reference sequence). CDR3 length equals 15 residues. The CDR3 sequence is CASSIFGTGSYEQYF. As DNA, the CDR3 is TGTGCCAGTAGTATTTTCGGGACAGGTTCCTACGAGCAGTACTTC.